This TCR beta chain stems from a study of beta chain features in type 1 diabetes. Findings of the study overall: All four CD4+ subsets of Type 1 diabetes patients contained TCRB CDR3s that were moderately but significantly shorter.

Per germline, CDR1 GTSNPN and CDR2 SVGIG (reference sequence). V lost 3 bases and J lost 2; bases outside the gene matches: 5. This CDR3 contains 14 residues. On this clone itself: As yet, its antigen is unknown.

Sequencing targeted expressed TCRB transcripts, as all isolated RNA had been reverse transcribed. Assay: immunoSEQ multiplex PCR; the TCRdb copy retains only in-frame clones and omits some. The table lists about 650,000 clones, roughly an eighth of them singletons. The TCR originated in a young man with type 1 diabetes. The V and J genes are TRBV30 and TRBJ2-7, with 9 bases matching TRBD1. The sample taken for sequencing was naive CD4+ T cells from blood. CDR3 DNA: TGTGCCTGGAGCATGGGACAGGGAGCCTACGAGCAGTACTTC. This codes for CAWSMGQGAYEQYF.